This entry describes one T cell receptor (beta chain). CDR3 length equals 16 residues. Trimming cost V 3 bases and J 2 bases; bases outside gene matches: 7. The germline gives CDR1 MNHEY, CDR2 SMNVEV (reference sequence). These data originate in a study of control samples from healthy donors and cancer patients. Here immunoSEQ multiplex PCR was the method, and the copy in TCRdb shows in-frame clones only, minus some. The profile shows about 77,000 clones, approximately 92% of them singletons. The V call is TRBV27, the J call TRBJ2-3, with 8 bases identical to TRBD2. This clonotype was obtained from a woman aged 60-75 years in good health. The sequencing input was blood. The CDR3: CASSFRLASFTDTQYF. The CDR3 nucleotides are TGTGCCAGCAGTTTTCGACTAGCGTCATTCACAGATACGCAGTATTTT.